This entry describes one T cell receptor (beta chain). How the authors handled the data: From reference gene primer amplification, estimates of nucleated cell counts were derived. Assay used: immunoSEQ multiplex PCR; TCRdb lists only in-frame clones, some missing. The DNA was the basis for D and trimming; V, J and clone size are from that table. Of under 250,000 clones in the sample, about 85% were seen once. The sample is drawn from a study of blood T cell repertoires in COVID-19. Study overall: T cells, B-cell-depleted T cells, or PBMCs supplied cDNA or gDNA.

The trim removed 2 bases at V and 6 bases at J, leaving 5 bases unmatched. The CDR3 contains 16 residues. Germline loops: CDR1 MNHEY, CDR2 SVGAGI. The chain carries TRBV6-5 and TRBJ2-1; 12 bases are shared with TRBD2. The sequence came from a man aged 18 to 30 with active or convalescent COVID-19. The specimen sequenced was peripheral blood. This CDR3 reads CASSYAGLAGTNEQFF. CDR3 in DNA: TGTGCCAGCAGTTACGCCGGACTAGCGGGAACCAATGAGCAGTTCTTC.